This T cell receptor (beta chain) was observed in a study of blood T cell repertoires in COVID-19. About the research overall: From T cells, B-cell-depleted T cells, or PBMCs came the material, which was cDNA or gDNA.

In the original analysis: Reference gene primers were amplified, and this amplification served to estimate nucleated cell counts. Sequencing was performed with immunoSEQ multiplex PCR; in TCRdb, only in-frame clones are kept and a portion is missing. That table is the source of V, J and clone size, and D and trimming were worked out from the DNA. The sample yields about 62,000 clones, around 83% seen once. This CDR3 is 15 amino acids long. Germline assignment: CDR1 SGHTA and CDR2 FQGNSA. V lost 5 bases to trimming and J lost 4 bases; unmatched junction nucleotides: 5. The origin of this receptor is a human donor in a cohort sampled during active COVID-19. This chain joins TRBV7-2 and TRBJ2-2; 9 bases are shared with TRBD2. Material: peripheral blood. The CDR3 DNA sequence: TGTGCCAGCAGCAGAGTGCGGGGGGGCACCGGGGAGCTGTTTTTT. Residues: CASSRVRGGTGELFF.